This passage covers 18 T cell receptor beta chains from one sample sequenced in a study of blood T cell repertoires in COVID-19. Repertoires were generated with immunoSEQ multiplex PCR, while TCRdb's copy carries only in-frame clones and drops some. The data hold 100,000 to 120,000 clones, with about 75% observed a single time. Material for sequencing was peripheral blood. The source of these receptors is a woman of 80 years or more with active or convalescent COVID-19.

This clone was seen a handful of times. This chain links TRBV18 with TRBJ1-3; unclear D gene. The V and J ends lost 1 base and 2 bases respectively, with 12 bases between them. The length of the CDR3 is 16 residues. CDR1 KGHSH and CDR2 LQKENI come from the germline V gene. The CDR3 nucleotides are TGTGCCAGCTCACCACAAGTGCGAGCACCTGGAAACACCATATATTTT. Its translation: CASSPQVRAPGNTIYF.

This clone occurred once. V and J are TRBV11-2 and TRBJ2-1; TRBD2 matches at 11 bases. The CDR3 is 16 amino acids. The germline CDR1 and CDR2 sequences are SGHAT and FQNNGV. The V segment lost 4 bases and the J segment 7 bases; nucleotides outside the gene matches: 9. Here the CDR3 DNA reads TGTGCCAGCAGCTATGGAGGGGGACTAGCGGTAAATGAGCAGTTCTTC. This translates into CASSYGGGLAVNEQFF.

The gene calls are TRBV9 and TRBJ2-1, with TRBD2 as a possible D gene (5 bases). Germline V gene lookup returns CDR1 SGDLS and CDR2 YYNGEE. V lost 3 bases, J lost 3 bases, and 16 bases lay in between. The CDR3 sequence is 16 residues long. The chain's CDR3 is CASSAYGRRSYNEQFF. In nucleotides, the CDR3 is TGTGCCAGCAGCGCGTATGGGAGACGGAGCTACAATGAGCAGTTCTTC.

This chain connects TRBV29-1 to TRBJ2-5, with D possibly matching TRBD1 (5 bases). CDR3 length: 16 residues. V shed 1 base and J shed 5 bases, with 20 bases lying between them. Germline CDR1 is SQVTM and CDR2 is ANQGSEA. The CDR3 nucleotides read TGCAGCGTTGAAGGTACCAGGGCAAACGAATGGGAGACCCAGTACTTC. Amino acid sequence: CSVEGTRANEWETQYF.

The chain combines TRBV28 with TRBJ1-1; 8 bases match TRBD1. This CDR3 comprises 16 residues. J was trimmed by 0 bases and V by 6 bases; bases with no gene match: 9. Germline CDR1 MDHEN, CDR2 SYDVKM. The CDR3, as DNA: TGTGCCAGCAGACCTACAGGGGGAAAGATGAACACTGAAGCTTTCTTT. Its protein product is CASRPTGGKMNTEAFF.

This chain connects TRBV5-1 to TRBJ2-3, with D possibly being TRBD2 (6 bases). Germline values: CDR1 SGHRS, CDR2 YFSETQ. The germline V and J ends were trimmed by 5 bases and 5 bases, with 15 bases remaining between them. This CDR3 is 14 amino acids long. CDR3 sequence reads: CASRYGSLEDTQYF. The CDR3 DNA sequence: TGCGCCAGCAGGTACGGGAGTCTCGAAGATACGCAGTATTTT.

This clone showed up just once. The chain has TRBV3-1 (or the pseudogene TRBV3-2) and TRBJ2-3, with 11 bases aligning to TRBD2. CDR3 size: 16 residues. CDR1 LGHDT and CDR2 YNNKEL come from the germline V gene (reference sequence). The trim removed 2 bases at V and 2 bases at J, leaving 3 bases unmatched. The CDR3 coding sequence is TGTGCCAGCAGCCAAAGGACTAGCGGGTACACAGATACGCAGTATTTT. Amino acid sequence: CASSQRTSGYTDTQYF.

CDR3 sequence: CASSLSPSGTRDEQFF. DNA for the CDR3: TGTGCCAGCAGCTTATCCCCTAGCGGGACAAGGGATGAGCAGTTCTTC. This chain links TRBV7-8 with TRBJ2-1, with 9 bases matching TRBD2. This CDR3 spans 16 amino acids. The junction had 10 bases not matched to a gene; V was cut back by 2 bases and J by 8 bases. Germline CDR1 and CDR2: SGHVS and FQNEAQ.

The J gene is TRBJ2-1, the V gene TRBV9; 7 bases fit TRBD2. Germline values: CDR1 SGDLS, CDR2 YYNGEE. Trimming took 0 bases from V and 3 from J; bases not matched to a gene: 6. This CDR3 is built from 16 residues. CDR3 coding DNA: TGTGCCAGCAGCGTAGACCCGGGAGGCGACTACAATGAGCAGTTCTTC. As protein: CASSVDPGGDYNEQFF. Based on the CDR3 plus reference TRBV9 and TRBJ2-1, the full variable domain is DSGVTQTPKHLITATGQRVTLRCSPRSGDLSVYWYQQSLDQGLQFLIQYYNGEERAKGNILERFSAQQFPDLHSELNLSSLELGDSALYFCASSVDPGGDYNEQFFGPGTRLTVL.

This chain uses TRBV6-1 with TRBJ2-2, with TRBD1 identical over 11 bases. The CDR3 loop spans 16 amino acids. Germline V lookup: CDR1 MNHNS, CDR2 SASEGT. V lost 4 bases to trimming and J lost 6 bases; unmatched junction nucleotides: 7. Here the CDR3 DNA reads TGTGCCAGCAGTGGGTCGGACAGGGGGCGTCCCGGGGAGCTGTTTTTT. This gives the protein CASSGSDRGRPGELFF.

The rearrangement uses TRBV5-5 and TRBJ1-6; D call uncertain. Trimming left V 0 bases short and J 7 bases short, with 11 bases between. Germline CDR1 reads SGHKS; CDR2 reads YYEKEE (reference sequence). The CDR3 runs 15 residues. The CDR3 spells CASSLDNPGNSPLHF. CDR3 in DNA: TGTGCCAGCAGCTTGGATAACCCGGGGAATTCACCCCTCCACTTT. The variable domain in full, with the rest retrieved from reference TRBV5-5 and TRBJ1-6, is DAGVTQSPTHLIKTRGQQVTLRCSPISGHKSVSWYQQVLGQGPQFIFQYYEKEERGRGNFPDRFSARQFPNYSSELNVNALLLGDSALYLCASSLDNPGNSPLHFGNGTRLTVT.

The chain uses TRBV12-3 or TRBV12-4 and TRBJ1-2; a possible D gene is TRBD1 (6 bases). CDR3 length: 11 residues. Trimming left V 8 bases short and J 8 bases short, with 12 bases between. Here the CDR3 DNA reads TGTGCCAGCGGACAGTTATCCGGCTACACCTTC. The encoded protein is CASGQLSGYTF.

This rearrangement joins TRBV20-1 to TRBJ2-7; possible D gene TRBD2, 5 bases. The germline gives CDR1 DFQATT, CDR2 SNEGSKA (reference sequence). The V and J ends lost 3 bases and 0 bases respectively, with 12 bases between them. This CDR3 region has 14 residues. This chain's CDR3 is CSASSRESSYEQYF. The DNA of the CDR3 is TGCAGTGCTAGTTCGAGGGAAAGCTCCTACGAGCAGTACTTC.

This clone was picked up many times. The J gene is TRBJ1-2, the V gene TRBV6-5; the D gene is possibly TRBD1 (6 bases). Per the germline V gene, CDR1 is MNHEY and CDR2 is SVGAGI. Trimming shortened V by 7 bases and J by 8 bases, and 17 bases separated the two germline ends. CDR3 size: 13 residues. CDR3 amino acids: CASTLQGGRGYTF. The CDR3 bases are TGTGCCAGCACTCTACAGGGCGGGCGGGGCTACACCTTC.

The J gene is TRBJ2-3, the V gene TRBV4-3; tentative D call: TRBD2 (6 bases). V dropped 0 bases and J dropped 4 bases, with 14 bases sitting between them. The CDR3 is 16 amino acids. Germline assignment: CDR1 LGHNA and CDR2 YSLEER. The CDR3 sequence: CASSQEVASVADTQYF. The CDR3 DNA is TGCGCCAGCAGCCAAGAGGTGGCTAGCGTGGCAGATACGCAGTATTTT.

The gene calls are TRBV27 and TRBJ2-2; 9 positions agree with TRBD2. The CDR3 loop spans 15 amino acids. With 5 bases clipped from V and 7 bases from J, the junction kept 8 bases outside the gene matches. Looked up from germline, CDR1 is MNHEY and CDR2 is SMNVEV (reference sequence). DNA of the CDR3: TGTGCCAGCAGTCGACAGCGGGAGGAGCTCGGGGAGCTGTTTTTT. Its translation is CASSRQREELGELFF.

The V and J genes are TRBV11-2 and TRBJ2-7; tentative D call: TRBD2 (5 bases). Germline V gene sequence: CDR1 SGHAT, CDR2 FQNNGV. The CDR3 is made up of 14 amino acids. V was clipped by 4 bases and J by 4 bases, with 14 bases between them. The CDR3 loop reads CASSSLRTLYEQYF. DNA for the CDR3: TGTGCCAGCAGCTCCCTAAGGACTTTATACGAGCAGTACTTC.

The chain couples TRBV19 to TRBJ2-1, with 8 positions matching TRBD1. V lost 1 base, J lost 6 bases, and 2 bases stayed unmatched. This CDR3 is built from 14 residues. Germline V lookup: CDR1 LNHDA, CDR2 SQIVND (reference sequence). CDR3: CASSIGRGPNEQFF. The CDR3 DNA is TGTGCCAGTAGTATAGGCAGGGGGCCCAATGAGCAGTTCTTC.